Described below is a single T cell receptor beta chain sequence and its context. This clonotype showed up just a few times. The clone's antigen remains unknown. Base qualities were left out, and no much larger clone turns up one base away. V and J are truncated by 10 bases and 6 bases respectively, leaving an intervening sequence of 13 bases. The germline V gene specifies MDHEN as CDR1 and SYDVKM as CDR2. The CDR3 spans 11 residues, from the cysteine through the phenylalanine. Only the CDR3 DNA stays, 33 bases, in frame from base 1. The library was made by RT-PCR. Sequencing was carried out with an Illumina HiSeq 2500. TCRdb took the public reads, trimmed them with fastp at Q25, ran MiXCR for clone calling and kept in-frame beta chains. Rows matching on CDR3 protein sequence are summarized as one entry with the most common DNA and genes. The table for this sample lists 400,000 to 550,000 distinct CDR3 sequences; around 25% of them were counted only once. 1.9% of the sample goes to the ten largest clones.

This entry comes from a study of response to subunit inactivated influenza vaccine (dated by TCRdb to 2016 to 2018). Notes on the research overall: To follow how T cells responded to a trivalent subunit inactivated influenza vaccine, the researchers relied on deep quantitative profiling of the T cell receptor repertoire.

The full study reports these points: It was suggested by the authors that each seasonal influenza vaccination may recruit only a limited number of new T cells.

The source of this sequence is a man aged 50-59 years who received an inactivated influenza vaccine. Donor details come from another sample of the same person, matched by shared clones. The chain is made from TRBV28 and TRBJ2-7; the D gene may be TRBD1 or TRBD2, since each aligns over 5 bases. The sample here was CD4+ T cells sorted from PBMCs, taken about 5 days after vaccination. This receptor has the CDR3 CATVGTGEQYF. The nucleotide sequence reads as follows: TGTGCCACCGTGGGGACCGGCGAGCAGTACTTC.